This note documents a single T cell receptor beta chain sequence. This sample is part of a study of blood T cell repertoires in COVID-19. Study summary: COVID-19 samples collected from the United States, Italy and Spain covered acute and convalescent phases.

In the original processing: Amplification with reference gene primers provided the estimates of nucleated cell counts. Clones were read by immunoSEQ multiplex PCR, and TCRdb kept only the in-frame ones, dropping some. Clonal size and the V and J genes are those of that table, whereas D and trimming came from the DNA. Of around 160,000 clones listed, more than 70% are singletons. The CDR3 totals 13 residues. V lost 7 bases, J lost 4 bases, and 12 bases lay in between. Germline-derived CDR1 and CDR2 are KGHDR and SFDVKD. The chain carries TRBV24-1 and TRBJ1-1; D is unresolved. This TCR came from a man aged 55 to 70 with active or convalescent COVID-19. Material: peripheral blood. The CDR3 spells CATRGRGFTEAFF. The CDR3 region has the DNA TGTGCCACCAGGGGCCGGGGTTTCACTGAAGCTTTCTTT.